The 24 T cell receptor beta chains given below trace back to one sample, sequenced in a study of T cell responses to AZD1222 COVID-19 vaccine. Some clones are missing from TCRdb's copy, which holds only in-frame ones; the method was immunoSEQ multiplex PCR. The sample shows over 100,000 clones, around nine tenths of them seen only once. The material was peripheral blood, obtained on day 0 of AZD1222 vaccination. The receptor source for this set is an adult in good health.

The J gene is TRBJ2-5, the V gene TRBV7-2; 10 nucleotides match TRBD2. Per the germline V gene, CDR1 is SGHTA and CDR2 is FQGNSA. V lost 2 bases to trimming and J lost 4 bases; unmatched junction nucleotides: 1. The CDR3 covers 14 residues. Written as DNA, the CDR3 is TGTGCCAGCAGCTTATCTAGCGGGGGAGAGACCCAGTACTTC. Encoded protein: CASSLSSGGETQYF. The whole variable domain, remainder taken from reference TRBV7-2 and TRBJ2-5, is GAGVSQSPSNKVTEKGKDVELRCDPISGHTALYWYRQSLGQGLEFLIYFQGNSAPDKSGLPSDRFSAERTGGSVSTLTIQRTQQEDSAVYLCASSLSSGGETQYFGPGTRLLVL.

This clone came up once. This rearrangement joins TRBV19 to TRBJ2-1; D is possibly TRBD1 or TRBD2 (6 bases each). Germline V lookup: CDR1 LNHDA, CDR2 SQIVND (reference sequence). There are 15 residues in the CDR3. Trimming took off 3 bases at V and 2 bases at J, with 11 bases between the two ends. CDR3: CASSMEGHPYNEQFF. The DNA for the CDR3 is TGTGCCAGTAGTATGGAGGGACACCCCTACAATGAGCAGTTCTTC.

The gene calls are TRBV7-2 and TRBJ1-3; 7 bases agree with TRBD1. The V and J ends lost 5 bases and 0 bases, in that order; junction bases with no gene match: 13. This CDR3 is built from 18 residues. Per germline, CDR1 SGHTA and CDR2 FQGNSA. CDR3 in amino acids: CASSTRQGWFLSGNTIYF. CDR3 bases: TGTGCCAGCAGCACCCGACAGGGTTGGTTCCTCTCTGGAAACACCATATATTTT.

The chain couples TRBV19 to TRBJ1-4; TRBD1 matches 7 bases. V dropped 8 bases and J dropped 8; count of bases not matched to a gene: 14. In germline, CDR1 is LNHDA, CDR2 SQIVND (reference sequence). The CDR3 is 15 amino acids. This chain's CDR3 is CASRFLGQSPEKLFF. The DNA of the CDR3 is TGTGCCAGTCGCTTTCTGGGACAGAGCCCGGAAAAACTGTTTTTT.

The chain employs TRBV2 and TRBJ2-2; 8 nucleotides agree with TRBD1. Trimming removed 6 bases from V and 4 bases from J; junction bases left unmatched: 10. The CDR3 runs 16 residues. Germline CDR1 and CDR2: SNHLY and FYNNEI. The CDR3: CASSLTLTGATGELFF. Here the CDR3 DNA reads TGTGCCAGCAGCCTTACGCTGACAGGGGCCACCGGGGAGCTGTTTTTT.

The chain couples TRBV4-1 to TRBJ2-1; D may be TRBD1 (5 bases). CDR3 length equals 14 residues. V was cut by 0 bases and J by 4 bases, with 7 bases left in between. Germline V CDR1 and CDR2: MGHRA, YSYEKL. CDR3 protein: CASSQEYRYNEQFF. The CDR3, as DNA: TGCGCCAGCAGCCAAGAATACAGGTACAATGAGCAGTTCTTC.

The chain recombines TRBV27 with TRBJ2-1; D may match TRBD1 or TRBD2 (7 bases each). Looked up from germline, CDR1 is MNHEY and CDR2 is SMNVEV (reference sequence). V lost 5 bases and J 3 bases, leaving 17 bases between the germline ends. This CDR3 comprises 16 residues. CDR3 in amino acids: CASSTLGGGVYNEQFF. In DNA, the CDR3 is TGTGCCAGCAGTACCTTGGGAGGGGGCGTCTACAATGAGCAGTTCTTC.

This clone was detected only a few times. This sequence joins TRBV5-1 and TRBJ2-7; D is uncertain. The CDR3 length is 17 residues. Deletions cut 1 base from V and 0 bases from J, with 17 bases between. The V gene's germline CDR1 is SGHRS and CDR2 YFSETQ. The CDR3 region has the DNA TGCGCCAGCAGCTTGATGGGTCCACAGCATAGCTCCTACGAGCAGTACTTC. This gives the protein CASSLMGPQHSSYEQYF.

V usage is TRBV11-2 and J usage is TRBJ1-3; D gene uncertain. CDR1 and CDR2 (germline): SGHAT, FQNNGV. Trimming shortened V by 4 bases and J by 4 bases, and 14 bases separated the two germline ends. CDR3 size: 15 residues. The CDR3 region is CASSSRTVPGNTIYF. CDR3 nucleotide sequence: TGTGCCAGCAGCTCCAGAACCGTCCCCGGAAACACCATATATTTT.

This clone has only a few counts. This sequence joins TRBV5-6 and TRBJ2-7, with 11 bases that match TRBD2. With V trimmed by 4 bases and J by 1 base, 4 bases remained unmatched. There are 15 residues in the CDR3. Germline CDR1 reads SGHDT; CDR2 reads YYEEEE. The CDR3 DNA is TGTGCCAGCAGCCCTAGCGGGGGGCAGTCCTACGAGCAGTACTTC. Its translation is CASSPSGGQSYEQYF.

The chain joins TRBV7-9 to TRBJ2-7; TRBD2 matches 8 bases. The CDR3 consists of 14 residues. Per the germline V gene, CDR1 is SEHNR and CDR2 is FQNEAQ (reference sequence). J was trimmed by 4 bases and V by 4 bases; bases with no gene match: 6. The CDR3 DNA reads as TGTGCCAGCAGCTCCCGGACTAGCTATTACGAGCAGTACGTC. It specifies CASSSRTSYYEQYV.

The rearrangement links TRBV18 to TRBJ1-5, with D possibly matching TRBD1 (6 bases). The CDR3 contains 14 residues. Deletions cut 4 bases from V and 2 bases from J, with 9 bases between. Germline CDR1 and CDR2: KGHSH and LQKENI. The CDR3 coding sequence is TGTGCCAGCTCACAGGACAGTGGCAATCAGCCCCAGCATTTT. As protein: CASSQDSGNQPQHF.

This clone was detected a few times. The rearrangement links TRBV5-4 to TRBJ1-1; 9 nucleotides agree with TRBD1. Trimming cost V 2 bases and J 2 bases; bases outside gene matches: 4. The CDR3 totals 15 residues. CDR1 and CDR2 from the germline V gene are SGHNT and YYREEE (reference sequence). CDR3 residues: CASSLQGAYNTEAFF. The CDR3 nucleotides read TGTGCCAGCAGCTTACAGGGGGCTTACAACACTGAAGCTTTCTTT.

The chain couples TRBV5-1 to TRBJ2-1; 9 nucleotides align to TRBD2. Germline V gene sequence: CDR1 SGHRS, CDR2 YFSETQ. The CDR3 runs to 18 residues. J was trimmed by 7 bases and V by 0 bases; bases with no gene match: 14. In DNA, the CDR3 is TGCGCCAGCAGCTTGGCCCTTGGCGGGAGGGCCATCGTGAATGAGCAGTTCTTC. It encodes CASSLALGGRAIVNEQFF.

The CDR3 loop reads CASSRDGLRDTQYF. CDR3 nucleotides: TGTGCCAGCTCCCGGGACGGACTTAGGGATACGCAGTATTTT. The genes are TRBV2 and TRBJ2-3; either TRBD1 or TRBD2 may fit D (5 bases each). Germline V gives CDR1 SNHLY, CDR2 FYNNEI. Trimming stripped 8 bases from V and 6 bases from J, with 18 bases between. The CDR3 is made up of 14 amino acids.

The chain carries TRBV19 and TRBJ1-2; TRBD1 agrees at 7 bases. The CDR3 runs to 15 residues. Germline lookup yields CDR1 LNHDA and CDR2 SQIVND (reference sequence). The trim removed 2 bases at V and 5 bases at J, leaving 8 bases unmatched. DNA for the CDR3: TGTGCCAGTAGTATAAGGGACAGTGGACGATATGGCTACACCTTC. Translated: CASSIRDSGRYGYTF.

The V gene is TRBV7-2, the J gene TRBJ1-2, with TRBD1 identical over 9 bases. The V segment lost 4 bases and the J segment 1 base; nucleotides outside the gene matches: 4. The CDR3 spans 15 residues. Germline V gene sequence: CDR1 SGHTA, CDR2 FQGNSA. DNA for the CDR3: TGTGCCAGCAGCTCGCAGACAGGGGGTAACTATGGCTACACCTTC. This sequence encodes CASSSQTGGNYGYTF.

The genes are TRBV11-1 and TRBJ2-2; no reliable D call. This CDR3 is built from 12 residues. In germline, CDR1 is SGHAT, CDR2 FQDESV (reference sequence). V gave up 4 bases and J gave up 7 bases, with 7 bases separating them. For the CDR3, the DNA is TGTGCCAGCAGCTCCTCAGGCGGGGAGCTGTTTTTT. Encoded protein: CASSSSGGELFF. The full variable domain, in which reference TRBV11-1 and TRBJ2-2 provide the parts outside the CDR3, is EAEVAQSPRYKITEKSQAVAFWCDPISGHATLYWYRQILGQGPELLVQFQDESVVDDSQLPKDRFSAERLKGVDSTLKIQPAELGDSAMYLCASSSSGGELFFGEGSRLTVL.

The chain couples TRBV27 to TRBJ1-6; tentatively, D is TRBD1 (6 bases). Trimming took off 3 bases at V and 7 bases at J, with 7 bases between the two ends. There are 13 residues in the CDR3. Germline-derived CDR1 and CDR2 are MNHEY and SMNVEV (reference sequence). The CDR3 here is CASSFRGNSPLHF. CDR3 nucleotide sequence: TGTGCCAGCAGTTTTAGGGGGAATTCACCCCTCCACTTT.

The chain joins TRBV3-1 (or the pseudogene TRBV3-2) to TRBJ2-2, with D hard to call. Germline values: CDR1 LGHDT, CDR2 YNNKEL (reference sequence). CDR3 length: 18 amino acids. V shed 0 bases and J shed 5 bases, with 19 bases lying between them. CDR3 region: CASSQDPTGRFRTGELFF. CDR3 nucleotide sequence: TGTGCCAGCAGCCAAGATCCGACCGGCAGGTTTCGGACCGGGGAGCTGTTTTTT.

The CDR3 DNA reads TGCGCCAGCAGCATACAGGGGGCATACACTGAAGCTTTCTTT. Protein: CASSIQGAYTEAFF. The chain uses TRBV5-1 and TRBJ1-1; 9 nucleotides line up with TRBD1. Germline V CDR1 and CDR2: SGHRS, YFSETQ. The junction had 4 bases not matched to a gene; V was cut back by 4 bases and J by 3 bases. CDR3 length: 14 residues.

V and J are TRBV5-6 and TRBJ2-6, with D unclear. Trimming left V 0 bases short and J 2 bases short, with 9 bases between. This CDR3 is 16 amino acids long. Germline CDR1 reads SGHDT; CDR2 reads YYEEEE. This CDR3 is CASSLGRLTGANVLTF. CDR3 nucleotides: TGTGCCAGCAGCTTGGGTAGGCTTACTGGGGCCAACGTCCTGACTTTC.

The chain joins TRBV30 to TRBJ2-7; TRBD1 is a possible D gene (6 bases). V lost 1 base, J lost 3 bases, and 7 bases lay in between. The CDR3 contains 12 residues. Per germline, CDR1 GTSNPN and CDR2 SVGIG (reference sequence). The CDR3: CAWSGGRYEQYF. CDR3 bases: TGTGCCTGGAGTGGGGGGCGCTACGAGCAGTACTTC. The full variable domain, completed using reference TRBV30 and TRBJ2-7, is SQTIHQWPATLVQPVGSPLSLECTVEGTSNPNLYWYRQAAGRGLQLLFYSVGIGQISSEVPQNLSASRPQDRQFILSSKKLLLSDSGFYLCAWSGGRYEQYFGPGTRLTVT.

This chain joins TRBV19 and TRBJ1-1; D is possibly TRBD1 (6 bases). Trimming pared 6 bases from V and 1 base from J, leaving 12 bases between. The CDR3 has 14 amino acids. Germline assignment: CDR1 LNHDA and CDR2 SQIVND (reference sequence). The DNA of the CDR3 is TGTGCCAGTAGAATACAGGGTCCGAACACTGAAGCTTTCTTT. It yields the protein CASRIQGPNTEAFF.